This TCR beta chain was documented in a study of identical twins. Findings and caveats of the study: Out-of-frame TCR alpha sharing observed in monozygotic twins exceeded model estimates.

The germline CDR1 and CDR2 sequences are SGHTS and YDEGEE. The ends lost 3 bases at V and 3 bases at J; junction bases unmatched: 8. This CDR3 has 15 residues. Via MiXCR, TCRdb re-called the 5' RACE reads, giving one row per CDR3 protein. The profile shows a few hundred thousand distinct CDR3 sequences, less than 20% of them singletons. This clonotype was seen only a few times. Its matching antigen is unknown. J is TRBJ1-2 and V is TRBV5-8; TRBD1 agrees at 7 bases. What was sequenced was naive T cells sorted from blood. The TCR was taken from a man aged 50 or older in good health. The CDR3, as DNA: TGTGCCAGCAGCTCGCTAAGGGGGCGCGACTATGGCTACACCTTC. This gives the protein CASSSLRGRDYGYTF.